This entry lists 7 T cell receptor beta chains sequenced from one sample in a study of T cell responses to AZD1222 COVID-19 vaccine. Sequencing was performed with immunoSEQ multiplex PCR; in TCRdb, only in-frame clones are kept and a portion is missing. The sample includes 140,000 to 150,000 clones, roughly 92% of them seen just once. The material sequenced was peripheral blood, taken on day 0 of AZD1222 vaccination. These TCRs come from an adult in good health.

This clone was observed a single time. The V call is TRBV18, the J call TRBJ2-7, with 8 bases aligning to TRBD2. This CDR3 comprises 16 residues. The V segment lost 3 bases and the J segment 1 base; nucleotides outside the gene matches: 8. Germline CDR1 is KGHSH and CDR2 is LQKENI. CDR3 loop: CASSPTGGSGSYEQYF. For the CDR3, the DNA is TGTGCCAGCTCACCCACGGGGGGGAGTGGGTCCTACGAGCAGTACTTC. The full variable domain, its missing parts supplied by reference TRBV18 and TRBJ2-7, is NAGVMQNPRHLVRRRGQEARLRCSPMKGHSHVYWYRQLPEEGLKFMVYLQKENIIDESGMPKERFSAEFPKEGPSILRIQQVVRGDSAAYFCASSPTGGSGSYEQYFGPGTRLTVT.

This clone was detected a few times. The rearrangement joins TRBV4-2 to TRBJ2-2; D might be TRBD2 (6 bases). There are 16 residues in the CDR3. Germline V lookup: CDR1 LGHNA, CDR2 YNFKEQ. V was trimmed by 5 bases and J by 5 bases, leaving 18 bases between them. The chain's CDR3 is CASSLGHLRGTGELFF. The CDR3 DNA is TGTGCCAGCAGCTTAGGTCACCTTCGGGGGACCGGGGAGCTGTTTTTT.

CDR3 sequence reads: CASSRLPTSGRTSYEQYF. CDR3 bases: TGCGCCAGCAGCCGATTACCCACTAGCGGGAGGACATCCTACGAGCAGTACTTC. The V call is TRBV4-1, the J call TRBJ2-7; 12 positions match TRBD2. The germline gives CDR1 MGHRA, CDR2 YSYEKL. Trimming at V came to 4 bases and at J to 1 base, leaving 11 bases not matched to a gene. The CDR3 has 18 residues.

The chain has TRBV10-3 and TRBJ2-3, with a weak D call TRBD1 (6 bases). V was clipped by 7 bases and J by 0 bases, with 14 bases between them. Germline CDR1 and CDR2: ENHRY and SYGVKD. The CDR3 is made up of 15 amino acids. Here the CDR3 DNA reads TGTGCCATCACCCAGGGACACCCTAGCACAGATACGCAGTATTTT. It yields the protein CAITQGHPSTDTQYF.

The rearrangement links TRBV4-1 to TRBJ1-3, with D perhaps TRBD1 (5 bases). CDR3 length: 15 residues. Per the germline V gene, CDR1 is MGHRA and CDR2 is YSYEKL. V lost 1 base and J 4 bases, leaving 11 bases between the germline ends. CDR3 in amino acids: CASSQVRQPGNTIYF. DNA of the CDR3: TGCGCCAGCAGCCAAGTAAGACAGCCGGGAAACACCATATATTTT.

This chain links TRBV9 with TRBJ2-1; 7 bases align to TRBD1. J was trimmed by 7 bases and V by 3 bases; bases with no gene match: 7. The CDR3 runs 14 residues. Germline lookup yields CDR1 SGDLS and CDR2 YYNGEE. CDR3 sequence (DNA): TGTGCCAGCAGCGCCTCGCACAGGGGAAATGAGCAGTTCTTC. This translates into CASSASHRGNEQFF.

The chain recombines TRBV10-1 with TRBJ2-7, with 12 bases aligning to TRBD2. The CDR3 length is 14 residues. The V gene end was trimmed by 2 bases and the J gene end by 6 bases; junction bases not matched to a gene: 2. CDR1 and CDR2 from the germline V gene are WNHNN and SYGVQD (reference sequence). The CDR3 coding sequence is TGCGCCAGCAGTGAGGGACTAGCGGGAACCGAGCAGTACTTC. Its protein is CASSEGLAGTEQYF.